Shown below are 2 T cell receptor beta chains from a single sample sequenced in a study of blood T cells in healthy people across ages. For the second PCR, which ran for roughly 7 to 11 cycles, a sample-barcoded 5' primer and a J-beta primer mix were used. TCRdb re-called the 5' RACE reads through MiXCR, storing one row per CDR3 protein. Of fewer than 1.5 million distinct CDR3 sequences in the sample, 35% to 45% were seen once. The material sequenced was blood. These receptors all come from a woman younger than 30 in good health.

V is TRBV5-1 and J is TRBJ2-5; TRBD1 is a possible D gene (5 bases). The CDR3 is 14 residues long. V shed 2 bases and J shed 5 bases, with 13 bases lying between them. Germline V gene data show CDR1 as SGHRS and CDR2 as YFSETQ. CDR3 bases: TGCGCCAGCAGCTTAAGGGCAGGGTCCGAGACCCAGTACTTC. This gives the protein CASSLRAGSETQYF.

Only a few counts were recorded for this clonotype. The V gene is TRBV7-9, the J gene TRBJ2-3; D remains ambiguous. Germline V gives CDR1 SEHNR, CDR2 FQNEAQ (reference sequence). Deletions cut 5 bases from V and 4 bases from J, with 16 bases between. There are 15 residues in the CDR3. The CDR3 sequence is CASSLTAPTSDTQYF. Written as DNA, the CDR3 is TGTGCCAGCAGCCTAACGGCCCCAACCTCAGATACGCAGTATTTT.